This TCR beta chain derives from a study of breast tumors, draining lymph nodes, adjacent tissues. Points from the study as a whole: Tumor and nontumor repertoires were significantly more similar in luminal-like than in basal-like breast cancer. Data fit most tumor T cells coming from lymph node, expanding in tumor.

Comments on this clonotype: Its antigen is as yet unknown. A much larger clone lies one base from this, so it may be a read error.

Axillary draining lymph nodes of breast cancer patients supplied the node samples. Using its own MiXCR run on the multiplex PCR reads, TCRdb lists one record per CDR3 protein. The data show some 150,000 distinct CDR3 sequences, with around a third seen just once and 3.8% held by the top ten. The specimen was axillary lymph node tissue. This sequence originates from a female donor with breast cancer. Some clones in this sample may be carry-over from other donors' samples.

The CDR3 protein is CARGLGTGNDVGLFF. The CDR3, as DNA: TGTGCCCGCGGCCTGGGGACAGGGAACGACGTGGGGCTGTTTTTT. The V call is TRBV5-1, the J call TRBJ2-2; 9 nucleotides agree with TRBD1. The CDR3 contains 15 residues. The germline V gene encodes CDR1 SGHRS and CDR2 YFSETQ. The whole variable domain, remainder taken from reference TRBV5-1 and TRBJ2-2, is KAGVTQTPRYLIKTRGQQVTLSCSPISGHRSVSWYQQTPGQGLQFLFEYFSETQRNKGNFPGRFSGRQFSNSRSEMNVSTLELGDSALYLCARGLGTGNDVGLFFGEGSRLTVL.